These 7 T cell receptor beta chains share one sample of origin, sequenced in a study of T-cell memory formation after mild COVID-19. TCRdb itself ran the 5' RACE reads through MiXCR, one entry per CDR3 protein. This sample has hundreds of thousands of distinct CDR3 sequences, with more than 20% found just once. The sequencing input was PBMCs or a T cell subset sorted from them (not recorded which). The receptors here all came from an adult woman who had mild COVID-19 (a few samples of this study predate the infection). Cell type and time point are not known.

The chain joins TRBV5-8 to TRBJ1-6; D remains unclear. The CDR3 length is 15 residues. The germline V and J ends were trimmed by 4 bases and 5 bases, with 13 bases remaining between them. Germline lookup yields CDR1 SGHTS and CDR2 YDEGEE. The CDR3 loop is CASSPRAENNSPLHF. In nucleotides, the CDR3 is TGTGCCAGCAGCCCGAGGGCTGAAAATAATTCACCCCTCCACTTT.

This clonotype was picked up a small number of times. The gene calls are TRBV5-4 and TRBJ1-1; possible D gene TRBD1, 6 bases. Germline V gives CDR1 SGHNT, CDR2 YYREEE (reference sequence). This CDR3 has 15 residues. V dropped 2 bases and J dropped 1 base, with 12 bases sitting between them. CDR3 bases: TGTGCCAGCAGCTTTCCAGGGGTTTCGAACACTGAAGCTTTCTTT. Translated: CASSFPGVSNTEAFF.

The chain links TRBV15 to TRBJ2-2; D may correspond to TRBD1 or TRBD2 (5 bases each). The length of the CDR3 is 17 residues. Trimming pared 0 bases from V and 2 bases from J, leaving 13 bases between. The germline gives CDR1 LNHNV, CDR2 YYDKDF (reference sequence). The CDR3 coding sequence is TGTGCCACCAGCAGAGATCTTGGGGGAACTAACACCGGGGAGCTGTTTTTT. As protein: CATSRDLGGTNTGELFF.

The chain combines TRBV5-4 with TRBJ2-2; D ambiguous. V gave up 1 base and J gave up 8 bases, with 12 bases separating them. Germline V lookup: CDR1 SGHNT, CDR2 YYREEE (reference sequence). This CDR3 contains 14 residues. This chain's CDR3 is CASSLWGLGGELFF. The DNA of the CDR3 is TGTGCCAGCAGCTTGTGGGGTTTGGGTGGGGAGCTGTTTTTT.

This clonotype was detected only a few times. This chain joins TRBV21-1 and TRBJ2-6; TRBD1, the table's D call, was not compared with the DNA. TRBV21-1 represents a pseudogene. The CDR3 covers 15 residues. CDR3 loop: CASPPQDSGANVLTF. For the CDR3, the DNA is TGTGCCAGCCCCCCTCAGGACTCTGGGGCCAACGTCCTGACTTTC.

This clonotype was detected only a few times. CDR3 in amino acids: CSARNPSGSTDTQYF. CDR3 nucleotides: TGCAGTGCTAGAAACCCTAGCGGGAGTACAGATACGCAGTATTTT. The chain uses TRBV20-1 and TRBJ2-3; 10 nucleotides agree with TRBD2. CDR1 is DFQATT and CDR2 is SNEGSKA in the germline V gene (reference sequence). Trimming took 2 bases from V and 3 from J; bases not matched to a gene: 5. This CDR3 is built from 15 residues.

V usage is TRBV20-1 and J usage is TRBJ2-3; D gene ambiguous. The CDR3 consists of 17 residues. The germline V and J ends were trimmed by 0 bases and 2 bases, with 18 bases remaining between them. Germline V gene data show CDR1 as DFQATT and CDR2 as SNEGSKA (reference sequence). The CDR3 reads CSARDLQWATTTDTQYF. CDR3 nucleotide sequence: TGCAGTGCTAGAGATCTCCAATGGGCGACGACCACAGATACGCAGTATTTT.